This T cell receptor (beta chain) is from a study of blood T cell repertoires in COVID-19. Assay used: immunoSEQ multiplex PCR; TCRdb lists only in-frame clones, some missing. This table holds roughly 43,000 clones, roughly 87% found once. This clonotype was sampled from a man between 60 and 70 years old with active COVID-19. The material sequenced was peripheral blood.

CDR3 nucleotides: TGCGCCAGCAGTCCGGGATTTCTTAGGAAACCCTACGAGCAGTACTTC. Its translation: CASSPGFLRKPYEQYF. This chain connects TRBV10-1 to TRBJ2-7; a possible D gene is TRBD2 (5 bases). The CDR3 has 16 residues. Germline V gene data show CDR1 as WNHNN and CDR2 as SYGVQD (reference sequence). V was cut by 5 bases and J by 2 bases, with 19 bases left in between.